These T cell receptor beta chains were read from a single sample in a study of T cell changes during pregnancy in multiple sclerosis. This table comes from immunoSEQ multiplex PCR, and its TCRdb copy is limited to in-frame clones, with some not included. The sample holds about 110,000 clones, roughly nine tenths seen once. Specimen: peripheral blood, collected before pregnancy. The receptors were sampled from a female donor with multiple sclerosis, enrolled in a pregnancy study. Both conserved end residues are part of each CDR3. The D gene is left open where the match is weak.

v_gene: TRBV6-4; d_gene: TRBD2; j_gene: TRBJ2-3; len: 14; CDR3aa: CASSEAGGTDTQYF
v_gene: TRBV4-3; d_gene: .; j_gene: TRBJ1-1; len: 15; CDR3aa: CASSQLGQGNTEAFF
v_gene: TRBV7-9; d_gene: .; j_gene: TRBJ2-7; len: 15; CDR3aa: CASSLGVGGHEEQYF
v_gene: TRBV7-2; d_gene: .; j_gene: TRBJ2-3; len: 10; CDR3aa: CASSGQGQYF
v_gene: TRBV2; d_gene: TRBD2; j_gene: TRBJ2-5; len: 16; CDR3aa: CASSKLAGVGQETQYF
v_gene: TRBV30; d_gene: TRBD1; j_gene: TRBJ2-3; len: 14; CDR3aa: CAWTGTGVADTQYF
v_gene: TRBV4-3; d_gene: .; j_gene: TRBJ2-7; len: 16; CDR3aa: CASSQDFAQGSYEQYF
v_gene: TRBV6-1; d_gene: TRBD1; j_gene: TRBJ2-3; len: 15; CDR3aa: CASSPRTGSTDTQYF
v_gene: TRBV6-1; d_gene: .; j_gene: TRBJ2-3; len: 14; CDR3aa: CASSGGGSSDTQYF
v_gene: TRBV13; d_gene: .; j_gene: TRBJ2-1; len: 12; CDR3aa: CASSSQGLEQFF
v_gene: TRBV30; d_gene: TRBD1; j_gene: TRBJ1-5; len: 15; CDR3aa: CAWSDGTGTYQPQHF
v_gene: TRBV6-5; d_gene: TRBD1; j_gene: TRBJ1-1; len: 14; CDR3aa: CASSLGQGATEAFF
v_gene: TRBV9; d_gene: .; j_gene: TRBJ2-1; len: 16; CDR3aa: CASSEGAAGFYNEQFF
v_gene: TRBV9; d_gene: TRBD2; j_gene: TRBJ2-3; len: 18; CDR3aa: CASSVEILAGATTDTQYF
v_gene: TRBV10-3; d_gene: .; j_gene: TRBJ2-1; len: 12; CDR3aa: CAISDRYNEQFF
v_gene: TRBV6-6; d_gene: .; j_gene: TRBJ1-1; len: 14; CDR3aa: CASSYSTVNTEAFF
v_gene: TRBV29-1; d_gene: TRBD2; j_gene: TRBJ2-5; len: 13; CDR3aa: CSVAGLAEETQYF
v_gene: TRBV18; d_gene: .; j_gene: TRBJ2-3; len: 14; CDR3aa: CASSPLAGTDTQYF
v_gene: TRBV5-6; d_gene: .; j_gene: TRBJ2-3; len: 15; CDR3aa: CASSLFSGHTDTQYF
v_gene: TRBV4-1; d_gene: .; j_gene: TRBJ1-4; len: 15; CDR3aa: CASSQEGRAHEKLFF
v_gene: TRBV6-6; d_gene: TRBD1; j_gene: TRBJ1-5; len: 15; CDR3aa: CASSQLQGMRQPQHF
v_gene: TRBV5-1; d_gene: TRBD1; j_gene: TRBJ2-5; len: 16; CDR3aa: CASSWRTGGGQETQYF
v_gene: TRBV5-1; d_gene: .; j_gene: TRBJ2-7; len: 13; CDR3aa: CASSLDLYGEQYF
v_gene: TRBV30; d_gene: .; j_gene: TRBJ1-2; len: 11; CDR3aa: CACTANYGYTF
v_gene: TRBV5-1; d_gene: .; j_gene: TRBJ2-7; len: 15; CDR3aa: CASSPFTDSGDEQYF
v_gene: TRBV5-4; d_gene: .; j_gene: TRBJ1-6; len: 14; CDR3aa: CASSFSAGGSPLHF
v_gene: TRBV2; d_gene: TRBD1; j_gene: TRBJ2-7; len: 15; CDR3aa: CASRETGAALYEQYF
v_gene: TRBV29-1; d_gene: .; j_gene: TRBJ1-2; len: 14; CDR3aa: CSVEDRRGNYGYTF
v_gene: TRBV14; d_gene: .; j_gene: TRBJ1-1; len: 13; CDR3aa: CASSPGFYTEAFF
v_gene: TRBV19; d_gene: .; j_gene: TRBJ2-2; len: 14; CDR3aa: CASSSGGGAGELFF
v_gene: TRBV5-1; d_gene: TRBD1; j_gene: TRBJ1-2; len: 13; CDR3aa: CASSSDRMSGYTF
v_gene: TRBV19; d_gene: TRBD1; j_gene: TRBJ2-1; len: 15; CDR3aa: CASNGQGYGERGQFF
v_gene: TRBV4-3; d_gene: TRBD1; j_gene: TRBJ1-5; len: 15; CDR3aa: CASSQDKTGGQPQHF
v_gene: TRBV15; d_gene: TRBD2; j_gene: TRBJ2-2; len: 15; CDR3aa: CATSYTSGITGELFF
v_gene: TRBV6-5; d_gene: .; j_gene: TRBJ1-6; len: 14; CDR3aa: CASSYSRGDSPLHF
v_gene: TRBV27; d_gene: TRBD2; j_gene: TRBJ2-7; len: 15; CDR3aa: CASSLWGGGDYEQYF
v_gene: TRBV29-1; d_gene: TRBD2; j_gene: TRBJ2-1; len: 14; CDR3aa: CSVIAGSSYNEQFF
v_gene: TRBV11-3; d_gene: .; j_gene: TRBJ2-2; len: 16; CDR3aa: CASSLVLQGNTGELFF
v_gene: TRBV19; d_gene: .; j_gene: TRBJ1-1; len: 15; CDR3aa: CASSTLGGMGSEAFF
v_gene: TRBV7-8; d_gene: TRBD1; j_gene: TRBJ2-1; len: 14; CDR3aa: CASSPRTGGHEQFF
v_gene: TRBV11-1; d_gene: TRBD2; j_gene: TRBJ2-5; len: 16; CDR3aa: CASSPSSGGPQETQYF
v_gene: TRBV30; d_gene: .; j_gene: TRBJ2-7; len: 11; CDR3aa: CAWSVRREQYF
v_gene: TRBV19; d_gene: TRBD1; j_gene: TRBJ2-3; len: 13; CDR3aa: CASRTGGVDTQYF
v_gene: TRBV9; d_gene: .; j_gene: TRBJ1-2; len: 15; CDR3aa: CASSVEAATIYGYTF
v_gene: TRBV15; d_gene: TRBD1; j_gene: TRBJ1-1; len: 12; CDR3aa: CAAGTANTEAFF
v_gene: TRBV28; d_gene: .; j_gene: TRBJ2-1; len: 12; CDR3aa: CASRLQGLEQFF
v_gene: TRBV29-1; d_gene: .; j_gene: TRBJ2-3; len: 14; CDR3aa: CSVERTASTDTQYF
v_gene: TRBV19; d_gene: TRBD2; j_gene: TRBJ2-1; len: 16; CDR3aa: CASSIWRTSGNNEQFF
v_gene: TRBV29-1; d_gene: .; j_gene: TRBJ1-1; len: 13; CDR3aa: CSARGGANTEAFF
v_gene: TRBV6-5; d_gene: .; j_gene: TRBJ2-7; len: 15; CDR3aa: CASSSLTGSSYEQYF
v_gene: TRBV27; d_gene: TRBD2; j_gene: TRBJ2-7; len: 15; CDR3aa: CASSFAAGVGYEQYF